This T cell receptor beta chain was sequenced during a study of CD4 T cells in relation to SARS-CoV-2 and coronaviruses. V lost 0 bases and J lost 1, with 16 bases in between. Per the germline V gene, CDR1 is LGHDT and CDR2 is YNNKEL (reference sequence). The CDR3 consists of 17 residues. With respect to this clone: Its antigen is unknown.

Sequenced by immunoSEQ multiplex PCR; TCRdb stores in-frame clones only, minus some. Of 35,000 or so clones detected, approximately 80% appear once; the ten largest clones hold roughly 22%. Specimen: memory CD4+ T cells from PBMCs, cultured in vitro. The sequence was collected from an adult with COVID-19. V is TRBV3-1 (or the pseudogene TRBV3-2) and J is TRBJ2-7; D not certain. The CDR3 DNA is TGTGCCAGCAGCCAAGATGCGTGGGCTACTGAATCCTACGAGCAGTACTTC. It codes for CASSQDAWATESYEQYF.